Each of the 23 T cell receptor beta chains below was sequenced from the same sample in a study of blood T cell repertoires in COVID-19. The data were produced by immunoSEQ multiplex PCR, yet TCRdb's version contains in-frame clones alone and is incomplete. The table includes around 260,000 clones, roughly 88% detected once. Sequencing input: peripheral blood. The receptors were sampled from a woman aged 25 to 45 with active or convalescent COVID-19.

This chain connects TRBV27 to TRBJ2-1; TRBD2 agrees at 12 bases. From germline, CDR1 is MNHEY and CDR2 SMNVEV (reference sequence). This CDR3 comprises 15 residues. V lost 5 bases, J lost 7 bases, and 6 bases stayed unmatched. The CDR3 DNA reads TGTGCCAGCAGTCCAGGGACTAGCGGGTTTAATGAGCAGTTCTTC. Protein product: CASSPGTSGFNEQFF.

The chain joins TRBV19 to TRBJ1-4, with D perhaps TRBD1 (6 bases). Looked up from germline, CDR1 is LNHDA and CDR2 is SQIVND (reference sequence). This CDR3 has 13 amino acids. The V end was cut by 5 bases, the J end by 6 bases, with 10 bases between. Written as DNA, the CDR3 is TGTGCCAGTAGTCTACAGGGAGATGAAAAACTGTTTTTT. Protein: CASSLQGDEKLFF.

This sequence joins TRBV29-1 and TRBJ2-5, with D possibly being TRBD1 (6 bases). The length of the CDR3 is 12 residues. The V end was cut by 4 bases, the J end by 9 bases, with 15 bases between. CDR1 and CDR2 from the germline V gene are SQVTM and ANQGSEA. The CDR3, as DNA: TGCAGCGTTGCGGACAGTACAGCGGCCCAGTACTTC. This translates into CSVADSTAAQYF.

This clone was counted only a few times. The chain recombines TRBV30 with TRBJ1-2; 8 bases fit TRBD1. After removal of 5 bases from V and 2 bases from J, the junction contained 4 bases not matched to a gene. The CDR3 spans 13 residues. CDR1 GTSNPN and CDR2 SVGIG come from the germline V gene (reference sequence). The CDR3 bases are TGTGCCTGGGGACAGGGATTAAACTATGGCTACACCTTC. It codes for CAWGQGLNYGYTF.

This rearrangement joins TRBV29-1 to TRBJ1-2; 8 bases agree with TRBD1. Germline V gives CDR1 SQVTM, CDR2 ANQGSEA. Germline trimming cut 3 bases from V and 4 bases from J; bases unmatched to any gene: 7. This CDR3 region has 14 residues. The DNA for the CDR3 is TGCAGCGTTGACCCCGGAGGACAGGGCTATGGCTACACCTTC. Translation gives CSVDPGGQGYGYTF.

The rearrangement uses TRBV6-5 and TRBJ1-5; D gene uncertain. CDR1 MNHEY and CDR2 SVGAGI come from the germline V gene. The CDR3 spans 13 residues. The V end lost 5 bases, the J end lost 2 bases, and 7 bases lay between the germline ends. CDR3 region: CASSPIGNQPQHF. CDR3 in DNA: TGTGCCAGCAGTCCTATCGGCAATCAGCCCCAGCATTTT.

The V call is TRBV5-4, the J call TRBJ2-3; the match to TRBD2 covers 8 bases. The CDR3 is made up of 15 amino acids. Germline trimming cut 4 bases from V and 1 base from J; bases unmatched to any gene: 5. Looked up from germline, CDR1 is SGHNT and CDR2 is YYREEE (reference sequence). The chain's CDR3 is CASSTGTRGTDTQYF. In DNA, the CDR3 is TGTGCCAGCAGCACCGGGACTAGAGGCACAGATACGCAGTATTTT.

The CDR3 region has the DNA TGTGCCAGCAGCCCCCGGACAGGTCATAATGAAAAACTGTTTTTT. Amino acid sequence: CASSPRTGHNEKLFF. This chain joins TRBV7-8 and TRBJ1-4; 7 bases are a match to TRBD1. The V gene's germline CDR1 is SGHVS and CDR2 FQNEAQ. The CDR3 runs 15 residues. V shed 5 bases, J shed 4 bases, and the junction held 7 bases outside the gene matches.

The chain employs TRBV7-2 and TRBJ2-1; D is unresolved. Germline CDR1 is SGHTA and CDR2 is FQGNSA. This CDR3 is 15 amino acids long. V was cut by 5 bases and J by 0 bases, with 11 bases left in between. The CDR3 protein is CASSKLPISYNEQFF. The CDR3 DNA follows: TGTGCCAGCAGCAAGCTCCCGATCTCCTACAATGAGCAGTTCTTC.

J is TRBJ1-2 and V is TRBV6-6, with a possible D match to TRBD1 (5 bases). V lost 5 bases to trimming and J lost 0 bases, with 19 bases between them. Germline CDR1 is MNHNY and CDR2 is SVGAGI (reference sequence). CDR3 length equals 17 residues. The DNA for the CDR3 is TGTGCCAGCAGTCGCGTCCGGGGGGTCGTAGCTAACTATGGCTACACCTTC. It yields the protein CASSRVRGVVANYGYTF.

J is TRBJ2-3 and V is TRBV4-1, with TRBD2 matching over 9 bases. V gave up 0 bases and J gave up 4 bases; unmatched junction bases: 5. CDR1 is MGHRA, CDR2 YSYEKL, per germline. This CDR3 comprises 16 residues. In DNA, the CDR3 is TGCGCCAGCAGCCAAGACCGCGGGGGGGTATCAGATACGCAGTATTTT. Residues: CASSQDRGGVSDTQYF.

CDR3 sequence reads: CASSQARQGLGYTF. DNA of the CDR3: TGCGCCAGCAGCCAAGCCAGACAGGGCCTGGGCTACACCTTC. J is TRBJ1-2 and V is TRBV5-1, with 7 bases lining up with TRBD1. From germline, CDR1 is SGHRS and CDR2 YFSETQ. The CDR3 length is 14 residues. The trim removed 4 bases at V and 8 bases at J, leaving 11 bases unmatched.

CDR3: CASSPGHAPDTQYF. In nucleotides, the CDR3 is TGTGCCAGCAGCCCGGGACACGCCCCAGATACGCAGTATTTT. This chain links TRBV5-8 with TRBJ2-3; D is perhaps TRBD1 (6 bases). The germline V and J ends were trimmed by 4 bases and 4 bases, with 13 bases remaining between them. The V gene's germline CDR1 is SGHTS and CDR2 YDEGEE. The CDR3 contains 14 residues.

This chain links TRBV28 with TRBJ1-3; D might be TRBD1 (5 bases). Trimming left V 6 bases short and J 7 bases short, with 19 bases between. This CDR3 contains 15 residues. Germline-derived CDR1 and CDR2 are MDHEN and SYDVKM. CDR3 nucleotide sequence: TGTGCCAGCAGCGAGATTAGAACAGGCGTCAACACCATATATTTT. Translated: CASSEIRTGVNTIYF.

The chain joins TRBV5-1 to TRBJ2-5, with TRBD2 matching over 8 bases. The CDR3 contains 18 residues. CDR1 SGHRS and CDR2 YFSETQ come from the germline V gene. The J segment lost 1 base and the V segment lost 0 bases, leaving 11 bases of the junction unmatched. This CDR3 reads CASSLVSVVAGIQETQYF. Written as DNA, the CDR3 is TGCGCCAGCAGCTTGGTATCGGTAGTAGCGGGGATCCAAGAGACCCAGTACTTC.

The chain recombines TRBV11-3 with TRBJ2-5; 12 nucleotides agree with TRBD1. The CDR3 contains 16 residues. V lost 5 bases, J lost 4 bases, and 8 bases stayed unmatched. The germline V gene has CDR1 SGHNT and CDR2 YENEEA. The CDR3 region has the DNA TGTGCCAGCAGCATCGGGACAGGGGGCGGCGGAGAGACCCAGTACTTC. This encodes CASSIGTGGGGETQYF.

The chain is built from TRBV2 and TRBJ2-3; no clear D. CDR3 size: 12 residues. The ends were cut back, 5 bases at V and 4 bases at J, with 7 bases in the middle. Germline V gene sequence: CDR1 SNHLY, CDR2 FYNNEI. This CDR3 reads CASSSLADTQYF. The CDR3 nucleotides are TGTGCCAGCAGTTCGCTAGCAGATACGCAGTATTTT.

The CDR3 DNA reads as TGTGCCAGCAGCCGGTTGACAGGGTCCGGTTCGGATACGCAGTATTTT. It yields the protein CASSRLTGSGSDTQYF. J is TRBJ2-3 and V is TRBV5-6; 7 bases fit TRBD1. The CDR3 has 16 residues. Germline V gene data show CDR1 as SGHDT and CDR2 as YYEEEE. Trimming removed 4 bases from V and 6 bases from J; junction bases left unmatched: 14.

The chain combines TRBV7-2 with TRBJ1-6; D unresolved. Trimming removed 0 bases from V and 7 bases from J, with 13 bases in between. Germline CDR1 is SGHTA and CDR2 is FQGNSA. This CDR3 spans 16 amino acids. The CDR3 DNA sequence: TGTGCCAGCAGCTTAGCGCCGTCTAGAGGAAATTCACCCCTCCACTTT. Protein sequence: CASSLAPSRGNSPLHF.

The chain employs TRBV9 and TRBJ1-1; D is perhaps TRBD1 (6 bases). This CDR3 comprises 15 residues. Trimming took off 4 bases at V and 1 base at J, with 14 bases between the two ends. Germline CDR1 and CDR2: SGDLS and YYNGEE. The CDR3 DNA follows: TGTGCCAGCAGCCCAACGGGACACCCGAACACTGAAGCTTTCTTT. It encodes CASSPTGHPNTEAFF.

The rearrangement uses TRBV5-6 and TRBJ1-5; 8 nucleotides line up with TRBD1. There are 16 residues in the CDR3. CDR1 is SGHDT and CDR2 is YYEEEE in the germline V gene. Trimming took 0 bases from V and 6 from J; bases not matched to a gene: 8. CDR3 loop: CASSLGGRGPIQPQHF. In nucleotides, the CDR3 is TGTGCCAGCAGCTTGGGGGGCAGGGGGCCGATTCAGCCCCAGCATTTT.

V is TRBV25-1 and J is TRBJ2-1, with a tentative D call TRBD2 (5 bases). Between the trimmed V and J ends, which lost 0 bases and 10 bases, there was a span of 19 bases. The CDR3 loop spans 16 amino acids. CDR1 MGHDK and CDR2 SYGVNS come from the germline V gene. CDR3 protein: CASSEYGPAPSGEQFF. In DNA, the CDR3 is TGTGCCAGCAGTGAATACGGGCCAGCGCCGTCGGGAGAGCAGTTCTTC.

The gene calls are TRBV5-6 and TRBJ1-3, with 8 bases identical to TRBD1. After removal of 4 bases from V and 2 bases from J, the junction contained 8 bases not matched to a gene. Germline-derived CDR1 and CDR2 are SGHDT and YYEEEE. CDR3 length: 16 residues. The CDR3: CASSVRDRWTGNTIYF. The DNA for the CDR3 is TGTGCCAGCAGCGTCCGGGACAGGTGGACTGGAAACACCATATATTTT.